This T cell receptor beta chain is from a study of blood T cell repertoires in COVID-19 (TCRdb year 2020). For the wider study: Collaborator samples came from the United States, Italy and Spain and covered acute and convalescent phases of COVID-19. HLA class I and class II types, where available, came from metadata supplied by the sample provider rather than from assay-based typing. The prospective study material was composed of cDNA or gDNA derived from T cells, B-cell-depleted T cells, or PBMCs. A freely available public database, intended as a resource for researchers studying the immune response to SARS-CoV-2, is where the repertoires were released. The samples were drawn from the first 160 participants of the ongoing ImmuneRACE study and from roughly 1,300 subjects provided by 6 global collaborators. Deeply sampled blood TCRbeta repertoires from subjects exposed to, actively infected with, or recovered from COVID-19 were included in the dataset. Sample metadata almost always included a de-identified subject ID, COVID-19 status, age in years and sex.

Another Seattle source contributed samples from volunteer blood donors who had recovered from COVID-19. The collaborating institutions used their own protocols to collect whole blood in K2EDTA tubes. For TCRbeta analysis, collaborator samples were shipped as frozen whole blood, as isolated PBMCs, or as DNA extracted from either sample type. TCRbeta CDR3 regions were amplified from genomic DNA using the immunoSEQ Assay, a bias-controlled multiplex PCR. In the paper's pipeline: Within the assay, amplification of reference gene primers was used to estimate how many nucleated cells each sample contained. To quantify the absolute abundance of each unique TCRbeta CDR3 rearrangement, sequence reads were collapsed and filtered. For each sample, productive Simpson clonality was calculated as the square root of Simpson's diversity index across productive rearrangements. TCRdb took this table from immuneACCESS and kept in-frame rearrangements with V and J called. Such tables lack part of the clones; where checked against another copy, unresolved V genes explain under half of the gap, and the rest is unexplained. D and trimming come from the DNA, and the V and J calls and clone size come from that table. The sample table holds about 350,000 clones, of which under 95% were seen once. Together, the top ten hold roughly 3.4% of the sample.

Between the V and J ends, shortened by 8 bases and 7 bases respectively, the junction contains 15 bases. Reading the germline V gene gives CDR1 WSHSY and CDR2 SAAADI. Including cysteine and phenylalanine, the CDR3 has 13 amino acids. The entry retains the CDR3 DNA only, 39 bases that are in frame from base 1. A note on this clone: The clone's antigen remains unknown. Qualities for individual bases were not recorded, and no much larger clone is one base off.

Here is what the overall study found, with its caveats: Clinical and demographic metadata were provided uncurated, with the amount varying by source and participant.

The clonotype was recovered from a woman aged 18 to 35 who had recovered from COVID-19. The sequence links TRBV10-2 to TRBJ2-1; TRBD1 is a possible D gene, resting on 6 matching bases. Sequencing was performed on peripheral blood. CDR3 loop: CASSPQGLNEQFF. Read as DNA, the sequence is TGCGCCAGCTCTCCACAGGGTTTGAATGAGCAGTTCTTC.